The rows below give T cell receptor beta chains drawn from one sample of a study of radiotherapy plus CTLA-4 blockade in lung cancer. Clones were sequenced by immunoSEQ multiplex PCR, and TCRdb holds only the in-frame ones, with some missing. The sample shows around 77,000 clones, under 75% of them seen only once. Here the sequenced sample was peripheral blood, taken from a patient treated with radiotherapy plus ipilimumab. The receptors originated from a human donor with non-small cell lung cancer whose response to radiotherapy plus ipilimumab could not be evaluated. CDR3s include the opening cysteine and the closing phenylalanine or tryptophan.

v_call: TRBV4-3
j_call: TRBJ1-1
cdr3_aa: CASSRAKQGRTEAFF

v_call: TRBV4-1
j_call: TRBJ2-2
cdr3_aa: CASSQDLLNTGELFF

v_call: TRBV7-2
j_call: TRBJ2-2
cdr3_aa: CASSPQAGVGTGELFF

v_call: TRBV4-3
j_call: TRBJ1-1
cdr3_aa: CASSPLDRPTEAFF

v_call: TRBV4-3
j_call: TRBJ2-3
cdr3_aa: CASSQGSGGASTDTQYF

v_call: TRBV7-9
j_call: TRBJ2-4
cdr3_aa: CASSELAKNIQYF

v_call: TRBV6-1
j_call: TRBJ2-1
cdr3_aa: CASSVTGTGNGEQFF

v_call: TRBV7-6
j_call: TRBJ1-6
cdr3_aa: CASSFTAGNSPLHF

v_call: TRBV18
j_call: TRBJ1-6
cdr3_aa: CASSPPLADSPLHF

v_call: TRBV19
j_call: TRBJ2-2
cdr3_aa: CASIPSATREDRELFF

v_call: TRBV11-3
j_call: TRBJ2-3
cdr3_aa: CASSLGSSGATDTQYF

v_call: TRBV2
j_call: TRBJ2-2
cdr3_aa: CASRPGLAPTGELFF

v_call: TRBV5-6
j_call: TRBJ1-3
cdr3_aa: CASSLAHSSGNTIYF

v_call: TRBV11-1
j_call: TRBJ1-1
cdr3_aa: CASSLDRGPVPEAFF

v_call: TRBV2
j_call: TRBJ1-1
cdr3_aa: CASSRQGGNTEAFF

v_call: TRBV5-1
j_call: TRBJ2-3
cdr3_aa: CASSLASGTVDTQYF

v_call: TRBV5-4
j_call: TRBJ2-3
cdr3_aa: CASSLRRPPPDTQYF

v_call: TRBV7-2
j_call: TRBJ2-3
cdr3_aa: CASSFSGASTDTQYF

v_call: TRBV28
j_call: TRBJ1-5
cdr3_aa: CASSPSGGGGQPQHF

v_call: TRBV12-5
j_call: TRBJ2-7
cdr3_aa: CASGLVTWTTGSGYEQYF

v_call: TRBV30
j_call: TRBJ1-5
cdr3_aa: CAWSVDSSNQPQHF

v_call: TRBV9
j_call: TRBJ2-7
cdr3_aa: CASSDPSRQGTYEQYF

v_call: TRBV4-1
j_call: TRBJ2-3
cdr3_aa: CASSQTGLDTQYF